The 27 T cell receptor beta chains listed next were all sequenced from one sample in a study of regulatory T cells in long-lasting Graves disease (dated by TCRdb to 2020 to 2022). According to the study, the label for this sample's time point signals: newly diagnosed GD, antithyroid drugs for less than 3 months. For both TCR sequencing and RNA sequencing, RNA was extracted from PBMCs using TRIzol. The library was prepared using multiplex PCR. TCRdb names Illumina HiSeq 4000 as the instrument used. iRepertoire HTBI primers and Arm-PCR amplification of CDR3 regions were used to construct TCR beta libraries. Through fastp at Q25 and MiXCR, TCRdb rebuilt clones from the public reads, retaining in-frame beta chains. Entries are consolidated by CDR3 protein sequence, retaining the most common genes and DNA. For this sample there are 350,000 to 400,000 distinct CDR3 sequences; roughly 16% appear just once. The ten biggest clones cover around 20% of the sample.

In addition, the sample was reused for a study of T cells in Graves' hyperthyroidism and ophthalmopathy.

The source material was peripheral blood mononuclear cells (PBMCs), sampled at new diagnosis, from a patient treated with antithyroid drugs. The origin of the receptors is a woman aged 18-30 years with Graves disease. Donor details come from another sample of the same person, matched by shared clones.

This clonotype has ten or more counts. This rearrangement joins TRBV11-2 to TRBJ2-5; 11 nucleotides line up with TRBD1. The CDR3 is made up of 14 amino acids. Germline V lookup: CDR1 SGHAT, CDR2 FQNNGV. V lost 6 bases and J lost 7; bases outside the gene matches: 7. The CDR3: CASSSGQGAWTQYF. The CDR3 DNA sequence: TGTGCCAGCAGTTCCGGACAGGGGGCTTGGACCCAGTACTTC.

V gene TRBV15 combines with J gene TRBJ2-1; D call uncertain. This CDR3 has 14 residues. Germline assignment: CDR1 LNHNV and CDR2 YYDKDF (reference sequence). Trimming cost V 4 bases and J 3 bases, with 10 bases left between them. CDR3 in DNA: TGTGCCACCAGCATACGGAAGGGCTACAATGAGCAGTTCTTC. Its translation: CATSIRKGYNEQFF.

In its sample, this clonotype was seen many times. V and J are TRBV20-1 and TRBJ2-1, with 10 bases identical to TRBD2. CDR1 and CDR2 (germline): DFQATT, SNEGSKA (reference sequence). CDR3 length equals 19 residues. With V trimmed by 0 bases and J by 0 bases, 11 bases remained unmatched. CDR3 in amino acids: CSARDGALAGLGSYNEQFF. The CDR3 nucleotides read TGCAGTGCTAGAGATGGGGCACTAGCGGGGCTCGGCTCCTACAATGAGCAGTTCTTC.

This clonotype was found many times. At one of its ends the junction is not consistent with the germline gene, which may arise from a read error. V usage is TRBV5-1 and J usage is TRBJ2-5; D uncertain. The CDR3 contains 12 residues. Germline-derived CDR1 and CDR2 are SGHRS and YFSETQ. CDR3 in DNA: TGTGCCAGCAGCCGCTCCCAAGAGACCCAGTACTTC. Protein product: CASSRSQETQYF.

This clonotype has ten or more counts. CDR3 in DNA: TGTGCCAGCAGTTTGGGGACAGGAGGGGAGACCGAGCAGTACTTC. As protein: CASSLGTGGETEQYF. V and J are TRBV27 and TRBJ2-7; TRBD1 matches 8 bases. The trim removed 3 bases at V and 6 bases at J, leaving 10 bases unmatched. The germline V gene encodes CDR1 MNHEY and CDR2 SMNVEV (reference sequence). The CDR3 contains 15 residues.

The table lists this clonotype with many counts. The V and J genes are TRBV20-1 and TRBJ2-1, with D perhaps matching TRBD1 or TRBD2 (5 bases each). Germline V gene data show CDR1 as DFQATT and CDR2 as SNEGSKA (reference sequence). The V end was cut by 3 bases, the J end by 4 bases, with 13 bases between. The CDR3 spans 14 residues. The CDR3 spells CSASRSEGYNEQFF. The CDR3 DNA reads as TGCAGTGCTAGTCGGTCTGAGGGGTACAATGAGCAGTTCTTC.

This clonotype was observed at least ten times. The chain employs TRBV5-1 and TRBJ2-2, with D tentatively TRBD1 or TRBD2 (5 bases each). From germline, CDR1 is SGHRS and CDR2 YFSETQ. This CDR3 is built from 16 residues. The V end was cut by 2 bases, the J end by 1 base, with 12 bases between. CDR3: CASSFRGTVNTGELFF. CDR3 bases: TGCGCCAGCAGCTTCAGAGGGACGGTGAACACCGGGGAGCTGTTTTTT.

The J gene is TRBJ1-2, the V gene TRBV20-1; D is uncertain. The V gene's germline CDR1 is DFQATT and CDR2 SNEGSKA (reference sequence). The length of the CDR3 is 15 residues. The V and J ends lost 0 bases and 2 bases respectively, with 13 bases between them. DNA for the CDR3: TGCAGTGCTAGAGATCTTAAGGGAGCCAACTATGGCTACACCTTC. Its protein is CSARDLKGANYGYTF.

This clonotype was seen repeatedly, ten times or more. V is TRBV28 and J is TRBJ1-2, with D unresolved. Trimming took off 2 bases at V and 1 base at J, with 11 bases between the two ends. CDR3 length: 15 amino acids. Germline values: CDR1 MDHEN, CDR2 SYDVKM. The CDR3 DNA follows: TGTGCCAGCAGTTTAATGGCGGATCTTAACTATGGCTACACCTTC. Translating gives CASSLMADLNYGYTF.

This clonotype was observed at least ten times. This chain connects TRBV30 to TRBJ2-5, with 9 bases fitting TRBD1. This CDR3 comprises 14 residues. Looked up from germline, CDR1 is GTSNPN and CDR2 is SVGIG (reference sequence). Trimming cost V 3 bases and J 5 bases; bases outside gene matches: 7. CDR3 nucleotides: TGTGCCTGGAGGGGGACAGGGATTCGGGAGACCCAGTACTTC. It encodes CAWRGTGIRETQYF.

The V and J genes are TRBV7-3 and TRBJ2-2, with D uncertain. V lost 5 bases, J lost 5 bases, and 6 bases lay in between. CDR3 length equals 12 residues. Germline-derived CDR1 and CDR2 are SGHTA and FQGTGA. In DNA, the CDR3 is TGTGCCAGCAGCGAGAAAACCGGGGAGCTGTTTTTT. It is translated as CASSEKTGELFF.

This clonotype was counted only a few times. The chain recombines TRBV20-1 with TRBJ1-2, with 9 nucleotides matching TRBD1. Germline V gene lookup returns CDR1 DFQATT and CDR2 SNEGSKA (reference sequence). This CDR3 region has 16 residues. V dropped 3 bases and J dropped 4; count of bases not matched to a gene: 12. CDR3 sequence reads: CSASHRQGVSSYGYTF. The CDR3, as DNA: TGCAGTGCTAGTCACCGACAGGGGGTATCTAGCTATGGCTACACCTTC.

This clonotype has at least ten counts. V is TRBV12-3 or TRBV12-4 and J is TRBJ1-2; a weak D match, TRBD1 (6 bases). The CDR3 spans 12 residues. Between the trimmed V and J ends, which lost 7 bases and 6 bases, there was a span of 12 bases. The CDR3 here is CASTNRVHGYTF. The CDR3 bases are TGTGCCAGCACAAACAGGGTTCATGGCTACACCTTC.

Ten or more counts support this clonotype. The chain uses TRBV28 and TRBJ2-7, with a weak D call TRBD1 (6 bases). Trimming cost V 1 base and J 7 bases, with 8 bases left between them. CDR1 is MDHEN and CDR2 is SYDVKM in the germline V gene. This CDR3 is 12 amino acids long. CDR3 residues: CASSLSRGEQYF. In DNA, the CDR3 is TGTGCCAGCAGTTTATCTAGGGGGGAGCAGTACTTC. Supplemented by reference TRBV28 and TRBJ2-7, the full variable domain reads DVKVTQSSRYLVKRTGEKVFLECVQDMDHENMFWYRQDPGLGLRLIYFSYDVKMKEKGDIPEGYSVSREKKERFSLILESASTNQTSMYLCASSLSRGEQYFGPGTRLTVT.

This clonotype was picked up many times. The chain links TRBV2 to TRBJ2-7; D unclear. CDR3 length: 13 residues. Trimming shortened V by 3 bases and J by 1 base, and 7 bases separated the two germline ends. Germline CDR1 reads SNHLY; CDR2 reads FYNNEI. CDR3 bases: TGTGCCAGCAGTGATCTCGGATCCTACGAGCAGTACTTC. It translates to CASSDLGSYEQYF.

This clonotype was observed a handful of times. The chain is built from TRBV29-1 and TRBJ2-1; no clear D gene. From germline, CDR1 is SQVTM and CDR2 ANQGSEA. The CDR3 is made up of 11 amino acids. Between the trimmed V and J ends, which lost 8 bases and 10 bases, there was a span of 15 bases. The CDR3 nucleotides read TGCAGCTTCAAACCCTTTAGGGAGCAGTTCTTC. It yields the protein CSFKPFREQFF.

The CDR3 coding sequence is TGTGCCAGCAGTCCAACAGCGGGAGTTATTAATGAGCAGTTCTTC. Its translation: CASSPTAGVINEQFF. The genes are TRBV12-3 or TRBV12-4 and TRBJ2-1; 8 positions match TRBD2. The CDR3 sequence is 15 residues long. The ends lost 5 bases at V and 7 bases at J; junction bases unmatched: 10.

In this sample, this clonotype turned up many times. V usage is TRBV2 and J usage is TRBJ2-3; a weak D match, TRBD1 (6 bases). This CDR3 has 14 amino acids. Germline V gene data show CDR1 as SNHLY and CDR2 as FYNNEI. V was trimmed by 4 bases and J by 1 base, leaving 9 bases between them. CDR3: CASSGTARTDTQYF. The CDR3 DNA is TGTGCCAGCAGTGGGACAGCCCGCACAGATACGCAGTATTTT.

This clonotype was detected ten times or more. J is TRBJ2-7 and V is TRBV2; a possible D gene is TRBD2 (6 bases). Germline loops: CDR1 SNHLY, CDR2 FYNNEI. The CDR3 extends over 14 amino acids. Trimming removed 2 bases at V and 5 bases at J, with 13 bases between. The CDR3 bases are TGTGCCAGCAGTGAACAGGGACTCCCGGACGAGCAGTACTTC. The encoded protein is CASSEQGLPDEQYF. Based on the CDR3 plus reference TRBV2 and TRBJ2-7, the full variable domain is EPEVTQTPSHQVTQMGQEVILRCVPISNHLYFYWYRQILGQKVEFLVSFYNNEISEKSEIFDDQFSVERPDGSNFTLKIRSTKLEDSAMYFCASSEQGLPDEQYFGPGTRLTVT.

This clonotype was picked up many times. This chain joins TRBV11-2 and TRBJ1-4; D gene unclear. The germline CDR1 and CDR2 sequences are SGHAT and FQNNGV. The CDR3 length is 14 residues. Trimming removed 5 bases at V and 8 bases at J, with 15 bases between. CDR3 region: CASSLHSFQEKLFF. CDR3 nucleotide sequence: TGTGCCAGCAGCCTCCACTCCTTTCAGGAAAAACTGTTTTTT.

Details on this clonotype: This probably arose from a read error, given a far larger clone one base away. The genes are TRBV12-3 or TRBV12-4 and TRBJ2-1; D is undetermined. The J call may be mistaken, given a closer DNA end match to TRBJ2-3. The CDR3 length is 13 residues. The CDR3 loop is CVSSANMGSTQYF. The CDR3 DNA follows: TGTGTCAGCAGTGCAAACATGGGAAGTACGCAGTATTTT.

This clonotype came up many times. This sequence joins TRBV5-1 and TRBJ2-2, with D possibly matching TRBD1 (6 bases). This CDR3 contains 15 residues. Germline CDR1 and CDR2: SGHRS and YFSETQ. The V end was cut by 0 bases, the J end by 4 bases, with 10 bases between. DNA for the CDR3: TGCGCCAGCAGCTTGGGGACAGTCGGCACCGGGGAGCTGTTTTTT. It yields the protein CASSLGTVGTGELFF.

A remark on this clonotype: With a much larger clone just one base away, this may be a read error. J is TRBJ2-5 and V is TRBV28; 7 bases fit TRBD2. The DNA end is a closer match to TRBJ2-1, so the J assignment may be wrong. The CDR3 length is 15 residues. Germline V gene lookup returns CDR1 MDHEN and CDR2 SYDVKM. This CDR3 reads CACSTDYPGGNEQFF. The DNA for the CDR3 is TGTGCCTGCAGCACGGACTACCCGGGAGGCAATGAGCAGTTCTTC.

This clonotype has ten or more counts. The V and J genes are TRBV7-9 and TRBJ2-5; the D gene is possibly TRBD2 (5 bases). Germline lookup yields CDR1 SEHNR and CDR2 FQNEAQ (reference sequence). V lost 5 bases and J lost 4, with 11 bases in between. The CDR3 has 13 residues. The CDR3 coding sequence is TGTGCCAGCAGCGGACTTGGTTCAGAGACCCAGTACTTC. Residues: CASSGLGSETQYF.

This clonotype was counted a few times. This rearrangement joins TRBV7-8 to TRBJ1-3; D gene unclear. The CDR3 totals 16 residues. V gave up 1 base and J gave up 0 bases, with 10 bases separating them. Germline V CDR1 and CDR2: SGHVS, FQNEAQ. The CDR3 region is CASSLGKGLSGNTIYF. Written as DNA, the CDR3 is TGTGCCAGCAGCTTAGGGAAGGGCCTCTCTGGAAACACCATATATTTT.

This clonotype was counted between two and nine times. This chain links TRBV29-1 with TRBJ1-2; 7 bases match TRBD1. There are 13 residues in the CDR3. Germline V gene data show CDR1 as SQVTM and CDR2 as ANQGSEA. Trimming removed 6 bases from V and 1 base from J; junction bases left unmatched: 5. CDR3 region: CSVSGTVNYGYTF. The CDR3 DNA reads as TGCAGCGTCTCCGGGACAGTTAACTATGGCTACACCTTC. Full variable domain (remainder filled in from reference TRBV29-1 and TRBJ1-2): SAVISQKPSRDICQRGTSLTIQCQVDSQVTMMFWYRQQPGQSLTLIATANQGSEATYESGFVIDKFPISRPNLTFSTLTVSNMSPEDSSIYLCSVSGTVNYGYTFGSGTRLTVV.

This clonotype is a singleton in its sample. The chain recombines TRBV6-1 with TRBJ2-7; either TRBD1 or TRBD2 may supply D (6 bases each). The V gene lost 6 bases and the J gene lost 4 bases, with 22 bases spanning the gap. The CDR3 covers 16 residues. Germline assignment: CDR1 MNHNS and CDR2 SASEGT. This CDR3 reads CASSSPGGRGIYEQYF. The CDR3 DNA reads as TGTGCCAGCAGCTCTCCCGGGGGCAGGGGTATTTACGAGCAGTACTTC.